The 28 T cell receptor beta chains listed next were all sequenced from one sample in a study of cytomegalovirus exposure and HLA in healthy donors. The study ran its PCR with 60 Vbeta and 13 Jbeta primers. Data came from immunoSEQ multiplex PCR; TCRdb stores just in-frame clones and leaves some out. This sample has 150,000 to 200,000 clones; approximately 80% occur once, and the top ten carry 2.3%. Sequenced input: PBMCs. These TCRs come from a woman aged 45-59 years in good health and CMV-seronegative.

The chain is built from TRBV27 and TRBJ2-7; TRBD1 matches at 8 bases. In germline, CDR1 is MNHEY, CDR2 SMNVEV (reference sequence). V lost 3 bases and J lost 2; bases outside the gene matches: 3. CDR3 length: 14 residues. CDR3 sequence: CASSLDRATYEQYF. The DNA for the CDR3 is TGTGCCAGCAGTTTGGACAGGGCGACCTACGAGCAGTACTTC.

As DNA, the CDR3 is TGTGCCACCAGCAGTATCCAGGGTTACACCGGGGAGCTGTTTTTT. Encoded protein: CATSSIQGYTGELFF. The chain couples TRBV15 to TRBJ2-2; a weak D match, TRBD1 (5 bases). Trimming stripped 3 bases from V and 3 bases from J, with 11 bases between. The germline gives CDR1 LNHNV, CDR2 YYDKDF (reference sequence). The CDR3 is 15 amino acids.

This chain joins TRBV4-3 and TRBJ2-1, with TRBD2 matching 10 bases. Germline V gene sequence: CDR1 LGHNA, CDR2 YSLEER. The CDR3 runs 18 residues. The V gene end was trimmed by 1 base and the J gene end by 1 base; junction bases not matched to a gene: 7. The CDR3 loop is CASSQGGWTSGSYNEQFF. In nucleotides, the CDR3 is TGCGCCAGCAGCCAAGGGGGTTGGACTAGCGGATCCTACAATGAGCAGTTCTTC.

This clone rates as medium-sized. The CDR3 loop reads CASSSRLAASYNEQFF. CDR3 DNA: TGTGCCAGCAGCTCACGACTAGCGGCCTCCTACAATGAGCAGTTCTTC. The V and J genes are TRBV7-8 and TRBJ2-1; 9 bases align to TRBD2. Trimming removed 4 bases from V and 0 bases from J; junction bases left unmatched: 4. The CDR3 is 16 amino acids. Germline V gene sequence: CDR1 SGHVS, CDR2 FQNEAQ.

The chain is built from TRBV29-1 and TRBJ2-7; maybe TRBD2 (7 bases). Trimming removed 4 bases at V and 2 bases at J, with 15 bases between. CDR1 is SQVTM and CDR2 is ANQGSEA in the germline V gene. The CDR3 covers 14 residues. The CDR3 DNA is TGCAGCGTTGGAGTCGGGGGGCTGACCTACGAGCAGTACTTC. Its translation is CSVGVGGLTYEQYF.

This rearrangement joins TRBV7-2 to TRBJ2-7; 12 bases map to TRBD2. The CDR3 covers 17 residues. From germline, CDR1 is SGHTA and CDR2 FQGNSA. Losses at the gene ends were 5 bases for V and 0 bases for J; bases not matched to a gene: 8. The CDR3, as DNA: TGTGCCAGCAGCGCCGCTAGCGGGGGGGCCAGCTCCTACGAGCAGTACTTC. Its translation: CASSAASGGASSYEQYF.

The rearrangement uses TRBV28 and TRBJ2-1; TRBD2 matches 10 bases. Germline V CDR1 and CDR2: MDHEN, SYDVKM. The CDR3 spans 16 residues. Unmatched junction bases numbered 11, after V lost 5 bases and J lost 7 bases. DNA for the CDR3: TGTGCCAGCAGTCAGAACCTAGCGGGGGACAGGAATGAGCAGTTCTTC. This translates into CASSQNLAGDRNEQFF.

This clone occurred a few times. The chain joins TRBV6-1 to TRBJ1-2, with 9 bases matching TRBD1. The CDR3 covers 11 residues. Germline V CDR1 and CDR2: MNHNS, SASEGT. Trimming removed 8 bases from V and 6 bases from J; junction bases left unmatched: 1. Here the CDR3 DNA reads TGTGCCAGCCGGACAGGGGATGGCTACACCTTC. Translating it yields CASRTGDGYTF.

The rearrangement uses TRBV30 and TRBJ2-2; D perhaps matches TRBD2 (6 bases). Germline V gene sequence: CDR1 GTSNPN, CDR2 SVGIG (reference sequence). The CDR3 is made up of 14 amino acids. V lost 4 bases and J 1 base, leaving 10 bases between the germline ends. CDR3 in amino acids: CAWIRGGNTGELFF. CDR3 coding DNA: TGTGCCTGGATCCGGGGAGGGAACACCGGGGAGCTGTTTTTT.

The chain joins TRBV5-1 to TRBJ1-2; D is unresolved. Per the germline V gene, CDR1 is SGHRS and CDR2 is YFSETQ. Trimming stripped 1 base from V and 5 bases from J, with 6 bases between. The CDR3 length is 12 residues. The CDR3 protein is CASSLNGYGYTF. The CDR3 coding sequence is TGCGCCAGCAGCTTGAACGGGTATGGCTACACCTTC.

The chain combines TRBV6-4 with TRBJ1-4; D ambiguous. Trimming pared 5 bases from V and 1 base from J, leaving 11 bases between. Germline CDR1 is MRHNA and CDR2 is SNTAGT. This CDR3 region has 15 residues. The CDR3, as DNA: TGTGCCAGCAGTTCAGAGGCCGGAACTAATGAAAAACTGTTTTTT. Its translation is CASSSEAGTNEKLFF.

This chain links TRBV4-2 with TRBJ1-2; D perhaps matches TRBD1 (5 bases). Germline CDR1 is LGHNA and CDR2 is YNFKEQ. This CDR3 has 14 residues. V was trimmed by 0 bases and J by 7 bases, leaving 12 bases between them. The CDR3 DNA reads TGTGCCAGCAGCCAAGAACGGGGGGAGGGTGGCTACACCTTC. It is translated as CASSQERGEGGYTF.

J is TRBJ2-3 and V is TRBV2, with 7 bases identical to TRBD1. CDR1 and CDR2 (germline): SNHLY, FYNNEI. This CDR3 spans 13 amino acids. With 9 bases clipped from V and 2 bases from J, the junction kept 5 bases outside the gene matches. CDR3 sequence reads: CARRTGATDTQYF. The CDR3 DNA reads TGTGCCAGACGGACAGGTGCCACAGATACGCAGTATTTT. The complete variable domain, with remaining parts taken from reference TRBV2 and TRBJ2-3, reads EPEVTQTPSHQVTQMGQEVILRCVPISNHLYFYWYRQILGQKVEFLVSFYNNEISEKSEIFDDQFSVERPDGSNFTLKIRSTKLEDSAMYFCARRTGATDTQYFGPGTRLTVL.

The chain uses TRBV28 and TRBJ2-1; maybe TRBD1 (7 bases). CDR1 and CDR2 (germline): MDHEN, SYDVKM. CDR3 length: 14 residues. The CDR3: CATQTGRSYNEQFF. The CDR3 region has the DNA TGTGCTACCCAGACAGGGAGGTCCTACAATGAGCAGTTCTTC.

This clone was found a few times. This chain joins TRBV11-2 and TRBJ1-1; D may be TRBD1 (6 bases). V lost 4 bases and J 4 bases, leaving 13 bases between the germline ends. CDR1 and CDR2 (germline): SGHAT, FQNNGV. The CDR3 length is 14 residues. CDR3 residues: CASSSYGTLTEAFF. CDR3 nucleotide sequence: TGTGCCAGCAGCTCGTACGGGACACTCACTGAAGCTTTCTTT.

Concerning this clone: One end of the junction is discordant with germline, which a read error may explain. This chain joins TRBV7-9 and TRBJ1-5, with 9 positions matching TRBD1. The V gene's germline CDR1 is SEHNR and CDR2 FQNEAQ (reference sequence). This CDR3 spans 16 amino acids. CDR3 nucleotide sequence: TGTTCCAGCAGCCCAGGGACAGGGAATAGCAATCAGCCCCAGCATTTT. Translating gives CSSSPGTGNSNQPQHF.

The chain is built from TRBV6-6 and TRBJ2-5, with D possibly TRBD2 on 5 matching bases. The V gene lost 7 bases and the J gene lost 11 bases, with 23 bases spanning the gap. There are 14 residues in the CDR3. CDR1 and CDR2 from the germline V gene are MNHNY and SVGAGI (reference sequence). This chain's CDR3 is CASTADLLVRGQYF. The CDR3 DNA reads TGTGCCAGCACCGCCGACCTACTAGTACGAGGGCAGTACTTC.

The chain uses TRBV28 and TRBJ2-1; D is unclear. This CDR3 is 15 amino acids long. The V end was cut by 1 base, the J end by 10 bases, with 17 bases between. CDR1 and CDR2 from the germline V gene are MDHEN and SYDVKM. CDR3 loop: CASSLLRRSGREQFF. CDR3 DNA sequence: TGTGCCAGCAGTTTATTGAGACGCTCGGGTAGGGAGCAGTTCTTC. The whole variable domain, remainder taken from reference TRBV28 and TRBJ2-1, is DVKVTQSSRYLVKRTGEKVFLECVQDMDHENMFWYRQDPGLGLRLIYFSYDVKMKEKGDIPEGYSVSREKKERFSLILESASTNQTSMYLCASSLLRRSGREQFFGPGTRLTVL.

This clone was detected only a few times. The gene calls are TRBV28 and TRBJ2-3; 7 bases match TRBD1. The CDR3 is 15 residues long. Trimming cost V 7 bases and J 0 bases; bases outside gene matches: 7. CDR1 is MDHEN and CDR2 is SYDVKM in the germline V gene. The CDR3 sequence is CASKPGQPSTDTQYF. DNA for the CDR3: TGTGCCAGCAAACCGGGACAGCCTAGCACAGATACGCAGTATTTT.

This clone was picked up one time. The V call is TRBV5-1, the J call TRBJ2-2, with D maybe TRBD2 (6 bases). The CDR3 is made up of 15 amino acids. The V end lost 1 base, the J end lost 5 bases, and 12 bases lay between the germline ends. From germline, CDR1 is SGHRS and CDR2 YFSETQ. The CDR3: CASSLQTSGTGELFF. The DNA for the CDR3 is TGCGCCAGCAGCTTGCAGACTAGTGGTACCGGGGAGCTGTTTTTT.

The chain links TRBV28 to TRBJ1-3; 7 nucleotides line up with TRBD1. V lost 6 bases, J lost 0 bases, and 11 bases stayed unmatched. The CDR3 extends over 17 amino acids. Germline CDR1 MDHEN, CDR2 SYDVKM. The chain's CDR3 is CASRPPLGTASGNTIYF. DNA of the CDR3: TGTGCCAGCAGGCCTCCTCTGGGGACAGCCTCTGGAAACACCATATATTTT. The complete variable domain, with remaining parts taken from reference TRBV28 and TRBJ1-3, reads DVKVTQSSRYLVKRTGEKVFLECVQDMDHENMFWYRQDPGLGLRLIYFSYDVKMKEKGDIPEGYSVSREKKERFSLILESASTNQTSMYLCASRPPLGTASGNTIYFGEGSWLTVV.

The chain is built from TRBV29-1 and TRBJ1-2, with TRBD1 matching over 7 bases. The germline V gene encodes CDR1 SQVTM and CDR2 ANQGSEA. The CDR3 length is 14 residues. The V gene end was trimmed by 5 bases and the J gene end by 4 bases; junction bases not matched to a gene: 10. The CDR3 spells CSVPQGQDFYGYTF. CDR3 DNA: TGCAGCGTTCCCCAAGGACAGGACTTCTATGGCTACACCTTC.

This chain joins TRBV4-1 and TRBJ1-1; a possible D gene is TRBD1 (5 bases). Deletions cut 0 bases from V and 5 bases from J, with 13 bases between. This CDR3 is built from 15 residues. CDR1 MGHRA and CDR2 YSYEKL come from the germline V gene. This CDR3 is CASSQDGQGGTEAFF. Here the CDR3 DNA reads TGCGCCAGCAGCCAAGATGGGCAGGGAGGGACTGAAGCTTTCTTT.

This rearrangement joins TRBV5-1 to TRBJ1-2; D might be TRBD1 (5 bases). Trimming removed 7 bases at V and 8 bases at J, with 21 bases between. Germline V gene lookup returns CDR1 SGHRS and CDR2 YFSETQ. The CDR3 runs to 14 residues. CDR3 residues: CASGPRTSTGGYTF. The DNA of the CDR3 is TGCGCCAGCGGCCCGCGGACATCAACCGGGGGCTACACCTTC.

V is TRBV7-6 and J is TRBJ2-7, with TRBD2 matching 8 bases. Germline lookup yields CDR1 SGHVS and CDR2 FNYEAQ. This CDR3 region has 16 residues. The V and J ends lost 5 bases and 2 bases, in that order; junction bases with no gene match: 11. The CDR3 DNA reads TGTGCCAGCAGCCCTAGCGGGTCAGGCCTTACCTACGAGCAGTACTTC. It specifies CASSPSGSGLTYEQYF.

This rearrangement joins TRBV15 to TRBJ2-7, with D tentatively TRBD1 (5 bases). Deletions cut 3 bases from V and 5 bases from J, with 17 bases between. The CDR3 contains 15 residues. Germline V gives CDR1 LNHNV, CDR2 YYDKDF (reference sequence). The CDR3 DNA sequence: TGTGCCACCAGCAGCCATACAGGCGGCAGCCACGAGCAGTACTTC. Translated, it gives CATSSHTGGSHEQYF.

A few counts support this clone. The rearrangement uses TRBV27 and TRBJ2-1; 9 bases align to TRBD2. The CDR3 is 15 amino acids. Germline assignment: CDR1 MNHEY and CDR2 SMNVEV (reference sequence). V was clipped by 4 bases and J by 8 bases; unmatched bases: 9. This CDR3 is CASSSGLAVVYEQFF. In DNA form, the CDR3 reads TGTGCCAGCAGTTCGGGACTAGCCGTAGTTTATGAGCAGTTCTTC.

This chain links TRBV6-5 with TRBJ1-2, with a weak D call TRBD1 (5 bases). V shed 0 bases and J shed 9 bases, with 20 bases lying between them. Germline loops: CDR1 MNHEY, CDR2 SVGAGI. This CDR3 is 16 amino acids long. In DNA, the CDR3 is TGTGCCAGCAGTTACTCGACGGGGGGGGAATTCGGTAGCTACACCTTC. This codes for CASSYSTGGEFGSYTF.